The clone carrying this T cell receptor (beta chain) appeared a few times. Its antigen remains unidentified. Since all of the isolated RNA was reverse transcribed, expressed TCRB transcripts were what got sequenced. Only in-frame clones appear in the TCRdb table, and some are missing; sequencing was by immunoSEQ multiplex PCR. This repertoire shows hundreds of thousands of clones, roughly 30% found once; its top ten account for roughly 0.06%. The data were obtained in a study of beta chain features in type 1 diabetes. General study findings and limits: Here, the possible influence of HLA type (on TCRB rearrangement) remained unresolved. Insertions at VDJ junctions were less frequent in type 1 diabetes patients. These patients also deleted more nucleotides at the same junctions.

CDR3 size: 15 residues. Germline V gives CDR1 SEHNR, CDR2 FQNEAQ (reference sequence). V lost 4 bases to trimming and J lost 3 bases, with 14 bases between them. Staining for CD45RO/CCR7/CD25/CD127/CD95/CD27 allowed sorting of CD4+ naive, central memory, regulatory and stem cell-like memory cells. This TCR derives from a man aged 18 to 29 in good health. Sequencing was done on a sample of naive CD4+ T cells from blood. This rearrangement joins TRBV7-9 to TRBJ2-3, with D perhaps assigned TRBD1 or TRBD2 (5 bases each). The CDR3 here is CASSYAGTVTDTQYF. DNA for the CDR3: TGTGCCAGCAGCTACGCCGGGACGGTGACAGATACGCAGTATTTT.